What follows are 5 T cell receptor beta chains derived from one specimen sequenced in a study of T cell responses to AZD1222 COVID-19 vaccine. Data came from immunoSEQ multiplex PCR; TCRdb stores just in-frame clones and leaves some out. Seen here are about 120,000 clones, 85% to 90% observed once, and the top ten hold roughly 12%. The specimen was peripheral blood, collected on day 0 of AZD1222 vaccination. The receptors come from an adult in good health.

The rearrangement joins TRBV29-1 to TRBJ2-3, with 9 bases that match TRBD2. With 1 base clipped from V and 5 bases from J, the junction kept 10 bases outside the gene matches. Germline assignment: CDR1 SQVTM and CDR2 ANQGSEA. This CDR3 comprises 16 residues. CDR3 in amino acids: CSVEAYSGSRGDTQYF. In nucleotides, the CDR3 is TGCAGCGTTGAAGCTTATAGCGGGAGCCGAGGAGATACGCAGTATTTT.

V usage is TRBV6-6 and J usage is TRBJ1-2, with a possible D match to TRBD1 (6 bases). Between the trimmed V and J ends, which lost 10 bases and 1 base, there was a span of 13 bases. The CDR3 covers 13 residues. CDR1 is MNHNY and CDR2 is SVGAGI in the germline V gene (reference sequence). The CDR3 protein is CATRQQGNYGYTF. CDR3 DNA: TGTGCCACTAGACAACAGGGTAACTATGGCTACACCTTC.

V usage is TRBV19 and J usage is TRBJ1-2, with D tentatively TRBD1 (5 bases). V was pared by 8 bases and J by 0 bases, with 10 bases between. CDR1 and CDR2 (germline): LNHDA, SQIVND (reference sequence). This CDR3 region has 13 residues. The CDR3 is CASRGLANYGYTF. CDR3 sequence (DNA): TGTGCCAGTCGGGGCTTAGCTAACTATGGCTACACCTTC.

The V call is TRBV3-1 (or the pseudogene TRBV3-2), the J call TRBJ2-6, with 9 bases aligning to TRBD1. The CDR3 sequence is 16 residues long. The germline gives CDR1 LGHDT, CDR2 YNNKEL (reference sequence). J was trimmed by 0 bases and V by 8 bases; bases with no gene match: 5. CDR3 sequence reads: CASGDRARSGANVLTF. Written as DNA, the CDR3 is TGTGCCAGCGGGGACAGGGCCCGCTCTGGGGCCAACGTCCTGACTTTC.

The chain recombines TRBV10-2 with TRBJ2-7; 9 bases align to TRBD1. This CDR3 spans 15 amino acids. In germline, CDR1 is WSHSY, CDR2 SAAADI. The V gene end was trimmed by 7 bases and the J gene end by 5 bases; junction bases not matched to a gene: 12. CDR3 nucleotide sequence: TGCGCCAGCACTAACGTCGGGACAGGGTTAAACGAGCAGTACTTC. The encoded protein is CASTNVGTGLNEQYF.